These 6 T cell receptor beta chains were sequenced from one sample in a study of cytomegalovirus exposure and HLA in healthy donors. In the PCR, 60 Vbeta and 13 Jbeta primers were used. Data came from immunoSEQ multiplex PCR; TCRdb stores just in-frame clones and leaves some out. Of 100,000 to 150,000 clones in the sample, 17% were seen once. The specimen was PBMCs. The receptor set was obtained from a female donor in good health and CMV-seropositive.

The CDR3 DNA follows: TGTGCCAGCAGCAATCGAAGGACTAGCGGGGATGTGACAAATGACATTCAGTACTTC. Protein: CASSNRRTSGDVTNDIQYF. The chain has TRBV21-1 and TRBJ2-4; the listed D gene, TRBD2, was not tested against the DNA. TRBV21-1 is marked as a pseudogene. The CDR3 runs to 19 residues.

The chain joins TRBV5-6 to TRBJ2-1, with D unresolved. CDR1 and CDR2 from the germline V gene are SGHDT and YYEEEE. V dropped 4 bases and J dropped 1 base, with 12 bases sitting between them. This CDR3 is built from 15 residues. CDR3 residues: CASSLTPKSYNEQFF. CDR3 in DNA: TGTGCCAGCAGCCTAACTCCGAAATCCTACAATGAGCAGTTCTTC.

This sequence joins TRBV13 and TRBJ2-7; D perhaps matches TRBD1 (6 bases). The CDR3 contains 15 residues. Trimming shortened V by 3 bases and J by 4 bases, and 16 bases separated the two germline ends. Germline CDR1 reads PRHDT; CDR2 reads FYEKMQ (reference sequence). CDR3 sequence (DNA): TGTGCCAGCAGCTTCTCGGGACACAGGGTATACGAGCAGTACTTC. Amino acids: CASSFSGHRVYEQYF.

The chain is built from TRBV7-9 and TRBJ1-1; perhaps TRBD1 as D (5 bases). The V end was cut by 4 bases, the J end by 0 bases, with 9 bases between. The CDR3 is 14 residues long. CDR1 SEHNR and CDR2 FQNEAQ come from the germline V gene (reference sequence). The CDR3 region is CASSSETVNTEAFF. As DNA, the CDR3 is TGTGCCAGCAGCTCAGAGACAGTGAACACTGAAGCTTTCTTT.

This clone has more than one count but fewer than ten. This chain connects TRBV29-1 to TRBJ2-7, with TRBD1 matching 8 bases. V was clipped by 3 bases and J by 0 bases; unmatched bases: 4. This CDR3 is 14 amino acids long. Germline assignment: CDR1 SQVTM and CDR2 ANQGSEA. The CDR3 DNA follows: TGCAGCGTTGACGACAGGGGCAGCTCCTACGAGCAGTACTTC. Translating it yields CSVDDRGSSYEQYF.

This clone occurred a few times. V and J are TRBV5-4 and TRBJ1-2, with 8 bases that match TRBD1. V was clipped by 2 bases and J by 4 bases; unmatched bases: 1. Germline CDR1 is SGHNT and CDR2 is YYREEE (reference sequence). The CDR3 runs 13 residues. The CDR3 is CASSLDRGYGYTF. In DNA form, the CDR3 reads TGTGCCAGCAGCTTAGACAGGGGCTATGGCTACACCTTC.